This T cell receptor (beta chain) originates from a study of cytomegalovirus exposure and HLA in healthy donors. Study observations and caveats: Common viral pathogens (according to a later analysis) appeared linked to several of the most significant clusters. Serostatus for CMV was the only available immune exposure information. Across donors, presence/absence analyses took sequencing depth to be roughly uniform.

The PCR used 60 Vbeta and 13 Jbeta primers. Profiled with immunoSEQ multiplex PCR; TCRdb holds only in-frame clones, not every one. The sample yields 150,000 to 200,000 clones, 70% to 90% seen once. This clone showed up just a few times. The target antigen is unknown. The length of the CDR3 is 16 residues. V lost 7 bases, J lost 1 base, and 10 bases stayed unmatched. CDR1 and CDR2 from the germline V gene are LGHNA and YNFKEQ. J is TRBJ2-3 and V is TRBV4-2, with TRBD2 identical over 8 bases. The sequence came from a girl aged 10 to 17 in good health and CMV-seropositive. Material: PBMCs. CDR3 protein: CASNAGGGLGTDTQYF. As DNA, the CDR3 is TGTGCCAGCAACGCCGGGGGGGGGCTAGGCACAGATACGCAGTATTTT.